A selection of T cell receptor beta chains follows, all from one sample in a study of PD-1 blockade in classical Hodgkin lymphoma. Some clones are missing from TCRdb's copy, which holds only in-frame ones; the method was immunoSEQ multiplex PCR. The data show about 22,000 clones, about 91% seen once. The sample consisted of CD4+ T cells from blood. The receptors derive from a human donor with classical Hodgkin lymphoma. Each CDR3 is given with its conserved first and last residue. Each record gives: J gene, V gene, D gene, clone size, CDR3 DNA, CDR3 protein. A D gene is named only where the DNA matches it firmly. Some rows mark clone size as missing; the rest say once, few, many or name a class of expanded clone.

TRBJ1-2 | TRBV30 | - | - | TGTGCCTGGAGTCATCCCGGGACTCGGAACTATGGCTACACCTTC | CAWSHPGTRNYGYTF
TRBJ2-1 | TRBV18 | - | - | TGTGCCAGCTCACCACTGCAGCCCCTCGGCTCCTACAATGAGCAGTTCTTC | CASSPLQPLGSYNEQFF
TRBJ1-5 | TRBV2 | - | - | TGTGCCAGCAGTTCACAGAGATATCAGCCCCAGCATTTT | CASSSQRYQPQHF
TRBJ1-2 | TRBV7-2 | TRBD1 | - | TGTGCCAGCAGCTCACAACGAGGACAGGGTTACTCTGGCTACACCTTC | CASSSQRGQGYSGYTF
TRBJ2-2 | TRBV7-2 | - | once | TGTGCCAGCAGCTTAGAACCTAACACCGGGGAGCTGTTTTTT | CASSLEPNTGELFF
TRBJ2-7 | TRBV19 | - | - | TGTGCCAGTAGTATAGCGGCAGGGCTCCACGAGCAGTACTTC | CASSIAAGLHEQYF
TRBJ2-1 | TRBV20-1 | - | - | TGCAGCGCCAGGTCCTACAATGAGCAGTTCTTC | CSARSYNEQFF
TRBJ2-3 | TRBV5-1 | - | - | TGCGCCAGCAGCCCCAAAGGGGATACGCAGTATTTT | CASSPKGDTQYF
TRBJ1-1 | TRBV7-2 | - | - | TGTGCCAGCAGCCAATCCGGGACCCAGAACACTGAAGCTTTCTTT | CASSQSGTQNTEAFF
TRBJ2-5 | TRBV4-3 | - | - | TGCGCCAGCAGCCAAGGTGGACGCAGGGCCCAGTACTTC | CASSQGGRRAQYF
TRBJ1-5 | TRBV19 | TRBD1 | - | TGTGCCAGTAGTACAACAGGGGGCTGGAGCAATCAGCCCCAGCATTTT | CASSTTGGWSNQPQHF
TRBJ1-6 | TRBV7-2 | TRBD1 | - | TGTGCCAGCAGCGATACAGGGGGCTCGTATTCACCCCTCCACTTT | CASSDTGGSYSPLHF
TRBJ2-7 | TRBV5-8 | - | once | TGTGCCAGCAGCTTGGGGGACCTGTATGGCGAGCAGTACTTC | CASSLGDLYGEQYF
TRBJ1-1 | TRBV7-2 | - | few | TGTGCCAGCAGCTTAGTACGGCCGATGAACACTGAAGCTTTCTTT | CASSLVRPMNTEAFF
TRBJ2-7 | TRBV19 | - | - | TGTGCCAGTAGTATTAGGGGCCGTAACGAGCAGTACTTC | CASSIRGRNEQYF
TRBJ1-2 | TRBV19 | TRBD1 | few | TGTGCCAGTAGTCCCCTGGGACAGGGGATAGTCGGCTACACCTTC | CASSPLGQGIVGYTF
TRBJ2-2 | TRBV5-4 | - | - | TGTGCCAGCAGTTTAGAGCCGGTCGGGGAGCTGTTTTTT | CASSLEPVGELFF
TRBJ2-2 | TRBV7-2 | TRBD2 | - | TGTGCCAGCAGCGCCCGAAGCGGGGCCACCGGGGAGCTGTTTTTT | CASSARSGATGELFF
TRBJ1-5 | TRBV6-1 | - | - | TGTGCCAGCAGTATCTACAGGGTGGGCAATCAGCCCCAGCATTTT | CASSIYRVGNQPQHF
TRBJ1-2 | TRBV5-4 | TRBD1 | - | TGTGCCAGCAGCTGGCCCGACAGGGGCCATAGCTACACCTTC | CASSWPDRGHSYTF
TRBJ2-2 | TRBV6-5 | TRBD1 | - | TGTGCCAGTGGACAGGGGTTCGCCGGGGAGCTGTTTTTT | CASGQGFAGELFF
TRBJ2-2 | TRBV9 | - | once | TGTGCCAGCAGCGTAGGGGTCGGGGAGCTGTTTTTT | CASSVGVGELFF
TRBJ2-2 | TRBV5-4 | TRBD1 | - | TGTGCCAGCAGCAGGGACAGCCTGAACACCGGGGAGCTGTTTTTT | CASSRDSLNTGELFF
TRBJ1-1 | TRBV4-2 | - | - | TGTGCCAGCAGCCAAGAAGGGTGGAACACTGAAGCTTTCTTT | CASSQEGWNTEAFF
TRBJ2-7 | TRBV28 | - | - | TGTGCCAGCAGTGCTCCGCATAGGGGCTACGAGCAGTACTTC | CASSAPHRGYEQYF
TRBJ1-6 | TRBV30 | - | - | TGTGCCTGGAGGAGTTGGACCTATAATTCACCCCTCCACTTT | CAWRSWTYNSPLHF
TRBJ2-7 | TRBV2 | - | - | TGTGCCAGCAGTCCCCTAGCCTACGAGCAGTACTTC | CASSPLAYEQYF
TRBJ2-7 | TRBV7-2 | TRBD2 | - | TGTGCCAGCAGCCGGGCATCGACTAGCGGCTACGAGCAGTACTTC | CASSRASTSGYEQYF
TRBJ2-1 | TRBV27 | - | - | TGTGCCAGCAGTTTAGTGAGGAGTTCCTACAATGAGCAGTTCTTC | CASSLVRSSYNEQFF
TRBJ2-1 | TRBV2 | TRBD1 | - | TGTGCCAGCAGGGGACAGCTCACCTCCTACAATGAGCAGTTCTTC | CASRGQLTSYNEQFF
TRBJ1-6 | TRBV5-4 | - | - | TGTGCCAGCAGCTTGGGGGGGCCCGATTCACCCCTCCACTTT | CASSLGGPDSPLHF
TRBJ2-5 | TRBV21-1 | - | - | TGTGCCAGCAGCAAAAAGCTACACGTTCCCCAAGAGACCCAGTACTTC | CASSKKLHVPQETQYF
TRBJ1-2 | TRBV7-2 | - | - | TGTGCCAGCAGCCCGGGGGCTGGCTACACCTTC | CASSPGAGYTF
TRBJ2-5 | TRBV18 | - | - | TGTGCCAGCTCACCGGGGGTTGGGGAGACCCAGTACTTC | CASSPGVGETQYF
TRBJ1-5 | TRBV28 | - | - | TGTGCCAGCAGCCCGCCAGGAGGCGGGGAACAGCCCCAGCATTTT | CASSPPGGGEQPQHF
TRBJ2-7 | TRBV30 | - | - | TGTGCCTGGAGAACGGGACACCTCTACGAGCAGTACTTC | CAWRTGHLYEQYF
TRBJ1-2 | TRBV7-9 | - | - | TGTGCCAGCAGTCCGGACATCCCTAACTATGGCTACACCTTC | CASSPDIPNYGYTF
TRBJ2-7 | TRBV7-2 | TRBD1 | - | TGTGCCAGCAGCTTCGGGACAGGGTCCTACGAGCAGTACTTC | CASSFGTGSYEQYF
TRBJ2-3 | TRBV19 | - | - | TGTGCCAGCCAATCCCCAGACAGGTCGAATACGCAGTATTTT | CASQSPDRSNTQYF
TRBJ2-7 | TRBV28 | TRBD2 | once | TGTGCCAGCAGTTTACGTCCGATGGGGGGGAGGACACACTTTCCCGAGCAGTACTTC | CASSLRPMGGRTHFPEQYF
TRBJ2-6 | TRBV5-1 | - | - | TGCGCCAGCAGCACGACGGGTACCTCTGGGGCCAACGTCCTGACTTTC | CASSTTGTSGANVLTF
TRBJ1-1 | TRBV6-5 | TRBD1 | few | TGTGCCAGCACAGTCACAGGGGGGACTGAAGCTTTCTTT | CASTVTGGTEAFF
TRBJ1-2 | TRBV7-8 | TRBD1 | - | TGTGCCAGCAGCCATTTTCGGACAGGGAAGGACTACACCTTC | CASSHFRTGKDYTF
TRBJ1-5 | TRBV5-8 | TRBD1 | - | TGTGCCAGCAGCTTCCCGGGACAGCATAATCAGCCCCAGCATTTT | CASSFPGQHNQPQHF
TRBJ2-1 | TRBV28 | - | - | TGTGCCAGCAGCCCAAGACTTGGAAGAATCGGCTCGAATGAGCAGTTCTTC | CASSPRLGRIGSNEQFF
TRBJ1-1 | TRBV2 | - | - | TGTGCCAGCAGTGAAGCGGCCCGACAACCCTTCTTT | CASSEAARQPFF
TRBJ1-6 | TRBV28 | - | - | TGTGCCAGCAGTTTTGGACGGACAGAACTAAATTCACCCCTCCACTTT | CASSFGRTELNSPLHF
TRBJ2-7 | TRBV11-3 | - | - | TGTGCCAGCAGCTTAGTAGCGGACTACGAGCAGTACTTC | CASSLVADYEQYF
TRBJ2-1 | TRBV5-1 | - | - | TGCGCCAGCAGCCGAACAGGGCCCTCCTACAATGAGCAGTTCTTC | CASSRTGPSYNEQFF